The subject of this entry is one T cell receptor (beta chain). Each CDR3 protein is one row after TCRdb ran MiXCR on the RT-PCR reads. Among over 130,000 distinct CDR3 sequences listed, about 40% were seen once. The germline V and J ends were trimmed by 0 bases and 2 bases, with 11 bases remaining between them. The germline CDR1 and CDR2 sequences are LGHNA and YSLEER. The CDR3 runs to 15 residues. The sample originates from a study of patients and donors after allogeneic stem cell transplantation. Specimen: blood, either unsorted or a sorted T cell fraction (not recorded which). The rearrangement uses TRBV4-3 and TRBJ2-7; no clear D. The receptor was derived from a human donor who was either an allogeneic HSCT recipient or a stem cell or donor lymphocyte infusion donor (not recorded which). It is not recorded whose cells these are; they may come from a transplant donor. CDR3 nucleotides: TGCGCCAGCAGCCAAGATGCAGGAATCACCTACGAGCAGTACTTC. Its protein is CASSQDAGITYEQYF.